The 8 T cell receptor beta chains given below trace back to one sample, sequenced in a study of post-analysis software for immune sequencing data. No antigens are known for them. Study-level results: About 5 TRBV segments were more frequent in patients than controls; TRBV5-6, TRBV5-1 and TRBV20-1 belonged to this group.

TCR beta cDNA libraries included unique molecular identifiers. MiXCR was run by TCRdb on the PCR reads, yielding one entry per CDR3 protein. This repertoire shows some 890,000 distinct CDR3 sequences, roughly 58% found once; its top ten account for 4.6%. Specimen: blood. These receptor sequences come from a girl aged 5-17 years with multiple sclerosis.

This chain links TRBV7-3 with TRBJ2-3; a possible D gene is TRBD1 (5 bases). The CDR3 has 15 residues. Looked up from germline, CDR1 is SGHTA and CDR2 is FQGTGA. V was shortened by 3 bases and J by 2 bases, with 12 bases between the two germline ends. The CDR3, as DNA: TGTGCCAGCAGCTTCGGCGACAGACCCACAGATACGCAGTATTTT. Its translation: CASSFGDRPTDTQYF.

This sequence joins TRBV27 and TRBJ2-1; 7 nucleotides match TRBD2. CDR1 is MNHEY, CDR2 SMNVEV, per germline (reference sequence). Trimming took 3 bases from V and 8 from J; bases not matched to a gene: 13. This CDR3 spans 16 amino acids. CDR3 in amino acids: CASSLRQAGVFDEQFF. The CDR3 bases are TGTGCCAGCAGTTTGCGCCAGGCGGGAGTATTCGATGAGCAGTTCTTC.

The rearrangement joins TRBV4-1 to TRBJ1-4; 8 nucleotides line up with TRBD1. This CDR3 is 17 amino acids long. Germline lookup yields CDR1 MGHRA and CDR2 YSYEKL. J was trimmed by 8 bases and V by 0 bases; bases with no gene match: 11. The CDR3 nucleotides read TGCGCCAGCAGCCAAGAGCGTTACAGGGGGACCGCGGAAAAACTGTTTTTT. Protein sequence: CASSQERYRGTAEKLFF.

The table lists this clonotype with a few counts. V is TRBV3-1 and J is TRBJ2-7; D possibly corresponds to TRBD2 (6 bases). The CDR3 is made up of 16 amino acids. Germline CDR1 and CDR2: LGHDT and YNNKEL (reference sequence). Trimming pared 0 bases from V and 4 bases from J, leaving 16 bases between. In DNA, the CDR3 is TGTGCCAGCAGCCAAGAGGGGGGACTCGTGAGGTACGAGCAGTACTTC. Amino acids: CASSQEGGLVRYEQYF.

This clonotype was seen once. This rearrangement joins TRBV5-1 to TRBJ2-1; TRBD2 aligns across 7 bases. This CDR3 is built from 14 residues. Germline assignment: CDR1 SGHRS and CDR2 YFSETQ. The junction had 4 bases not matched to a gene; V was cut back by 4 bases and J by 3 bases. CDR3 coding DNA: TGCGCCAGCAGCGCGGGAGCGAACTACAATGAGCAGTTCTTC. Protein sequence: CASSAGANYNEQFF. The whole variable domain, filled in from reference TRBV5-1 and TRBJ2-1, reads KAGVTQTPRYLIKTRGQQVTLSCSPISGHRSVSWYQQTPGQGLQFLFEYFSETQRNKGNFPGRFSGRQFSNSRSEMNVSTLELGDSALYLCASSAGANYNEQFFGPGTRLTVL.

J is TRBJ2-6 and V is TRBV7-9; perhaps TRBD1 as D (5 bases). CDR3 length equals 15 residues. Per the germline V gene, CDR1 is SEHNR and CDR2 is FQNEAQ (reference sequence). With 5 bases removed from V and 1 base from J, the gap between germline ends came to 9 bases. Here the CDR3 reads CASSVSGSGANVLTF. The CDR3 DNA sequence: TGTGCCAGCAGCGTCTCAGGGTCTGGGGCCAACGTCCTGACTTTC.

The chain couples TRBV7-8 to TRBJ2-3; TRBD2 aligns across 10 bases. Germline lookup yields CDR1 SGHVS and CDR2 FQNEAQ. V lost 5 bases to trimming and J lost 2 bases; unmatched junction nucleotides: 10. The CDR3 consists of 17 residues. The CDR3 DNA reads TGTGCCAGCAGCCCGATCTTACTAGCGGGATACACAGATACGCAGTATTTT. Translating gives CASSPILLAGYTDTQYF.

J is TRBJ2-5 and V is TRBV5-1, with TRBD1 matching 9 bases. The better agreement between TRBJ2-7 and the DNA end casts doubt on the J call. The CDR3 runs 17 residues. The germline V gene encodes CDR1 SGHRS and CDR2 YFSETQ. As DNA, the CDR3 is TGCGCCAGCAGCTTGGGGAATCACGGGACAGGGTCCTACGAGCAGTACTTC. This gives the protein CASSLGNHGTGSYEQYF.